This T cell receptor (beta chain) was recovered during a study of cytomegalovirus exposure and HLA in healthy donors (TCRdb year 2017). Broadly, across the study: According to a later analysis, the approximately 120 validation repertoires were produced on the same platform as the approximately 600 repertoires of the first cohort. The aim of the study was to test whether cataloging public T cell receptors could identify signatures of past pathogen exposure. Besides the first cohort of approximately 670 subjects, a separate validation cohort made up of 90 to 150 different subjects was used. The study combined high-throughput TCR immunosequencing, statistical association of individual TCRs with disease status, and machine learning to predict cytomegalovirus infection status. The research as a whole found: The validation cohort had no HLA typing available for a later analysis, so co-occurrence within that cohort was assessed over all 110 or so repertoires. In vitro tests confirmed that a few of the cytomegalovirus-associated TCR beta chains recognize cytomegalovirus antigens. It was suggested by the authors that the approach could potentially be generalized to other disease states and immunological phenotypes. The classifier was reported to diagnose cytomegalovirus status with high specificity and sensitivity in both the original cohort and the validation cohort. In the study, some 160 TCR beta chains were listed as associated with cytomegalovirus. Most TCR sequences were seen in very few donors, while some public TCRs were found in many individuals. A later analysis found that TCRs clustered in the first cohort also tended to co-occur in the roughly 120 validation repertoires, with approximately 95% of cluster scores above 0.

Worth noting for this clone: What antigen it recognizes has not been identified. No quality values exist for individual bases; no much larger clone is one base distant.

The CDR3 goes from the cysteine to the phenylalanine over 16 residues. The only DNA kept is the CDR3, 48 bases in frame from the first base. V loses 5 bases, J loses 6 bases, and the germline ends lie 20 bases apart. CDR1 and CDR2 are read off the germline V gene as SGHNT and YENEEA. Separate from the approximately 700-subject first cohort, the validation cohort of over 90 subjects was the group to which the donors belonged. Receptor amplification or capture employed the immunoSEQ multiplex PCR assay. For the original study's pipeline: To diagnose cytomegalovirus status from the catalog of TCR beta chain sequences, a statistical classification framework was built. The immuneACCESS repertoire file appears here via TCRdb, limited to in-frame rearrangements. These files lack a portion of the clones; in checked studies, under half of the deficit traces to unresolved V genes, and the cause of the others is not known. V and J calls and clone size are copied from that table; D and trimming were computed from the DNA. The sample yields about 98,000 clones; about 90% were counted once. Approximately 5.8% of the sample is held by the ten biggest clonotypes.

The sample consisted of PBMCs. Recombination connected TRBV11-3 to TRBJ2-1; no D gene can be assigned with confidence. This sequence originates from a man between 18 and 35 years old in good health and CMV-seropositive. The DNA sequence is given as TGTGCCAGCAGCCCATCTGTCGGGTGGTCGACCAATGAGCAGTTCTTC. It encodes CASSPSVGWSTNEQFF.